A single TCR beta chain is shown here with its context. It has no known antigen specificity. No base quality information exists; no much larger clone differs at one position. During colonoscopy, one to two pinch biopsies were obtained from the rectum for research purposes. No immunosuppressive medication had been given to the ulcerative colitis patients before the diagnostic colonoscopy. Before DNA isolation, rectal biopsies were subjected to proteinase K digestion. The Wizard kit (Promega) was used to extract genomic DNA from blood and intestinal samples. Through the immunoSEQ TRB Survey service, multiplex V and J primers were used to amplify rearranged CDR3 beta regions from genomic DNA. To keep sequencing depth equal across samples, survey-level depth of up to 500,000 reads per sample was applied. Libraries were purified, pooled and sequenced on Illumina technology. Per the source publication's procedure: immunoSEQ online tools were used for productive clonality, sample overlap, pairwise scatters, CDR3 beta length, V/D/J gene usage and productiveness. Calculated diversity was the number of unique rearrangements divided by total templates times 100; Shannon and Simpson indices were also computed. Principal component analysis used the R prcomp function and ggbiplot package on Z-score normalized data. Morisita's index was used to measure clonal overlap between blood and rectum within each subject. Here the immuneACCESS table is served through TCRdb, limited to in-frame sequences with V and J called. Missing clones are a known gap in these copies; in checked studies unresolved V genes cover under half, and the rest lacks a known reason. That table furnishes V, J and clone size, whereas the DNA furnished D and trimming. The sample profile shows some 25,000 clones; roughly 70% of them were found once. The ten largest clones take up approximately 8% of the sample.

Inclusive of the bounding cysteine and phenylalanine, the CDR3 is 13 residues long. The CDR3 DNA has 39 bases and is translated from base 1. A distance of 10 bases separates the germline ends of V and J, which lose 6 bases and 2 bases respectively. Reading the germline V gene gives CDR1 MDHEN and CDR2 SYDVKM. This record belongs to a study of pediatric ulcerative colitis (dated by TCRdb to between 2017 and 2020). In the study overall: Among the ulcerative colitis patients, about seven had pancolitis and two had left-sided colitis, and histology in every patient was consistent with ulcerative colitis. Using the Pediatric Ulcerative Colitis Activity Index, a couple of patients were classed as having mild disease, several as having moderate disease and three as having acute severe colitis. Some 10 newly diagnosed, treatment-naive pediatric ulcerative colitis patients and four non-IBD control children each provided paired blood and rectal samples.

The paper as a whole reports these results and caveats: Compared with controls, ulcerative colitis patients showed significantly higher autologous blood-rectal clonal overlap, a finding that suggests increased T cell trafficking to inflamed tissue. Repertoires were derived from total lymphocyte DNA, so rare subsets such as regulatory T cells may have patterns not reflected. Rectal repertoire features separated controls, mild-moderate and acute severe colitis patients; acute severe colitis showed reduced rectal diversity due to clonal expansions. Blood-derived T cells may have been included in the rectal pinch biopsies, particularly in patients with overt colitis. With only a handful of individuals, the healthy control group was small. A couple of rectal CDR3 clonotypes were found in every ulcerative colitis patient but in no control. For technical reasons, blood samples from a couple of patients gave substantially fewer templates, and these samples were excluded from the blood-rectal overlap analysis.

Material for sequencing was gut tissue. The chain couples TRBV28 to TRBJ1-1; TRBD1 is a weak D gene call, 6 bases matching. This clonotype was sampled from a boy under 18 with severe ulcerative colitis. The CDR3 amino acid sequence is: CASRGQLNTEAFF. The nucleotide sequence reads TGTGCCAGCAGAGGACAGCTAAACACTGAAGCTTTCTTT.